This TCR beta chain was captured in a study of blood T cell repertoires in COVID-19. In the study overall: The cDNA or gDNA used as material had been derived from T cells, B-cell-depleted T cells, or PBMCs.

The data were produced by immunoSEQ multiplex PCR, yet TCRdb's version contains in-frame clones alone and is incomplete. The data show 250,000 to 300,000 clones, approximately 88% seen once. The CDR3 is 14 residues long. Germline V gene sequence: CDR1 LNHDA, CDR2 SQIVND (reference sequence). V gave up 4 bases and J gave up 1 base, with 10 bases separating them. The receptor comes from a man aged 50 to 60 with acute or convalescent COVID-19. The J gene is TRBJ1-1, the V gene TRBV19; D is perhaps TRBD1 (6 bases). The sequenced sample was peripheral blood. The CDR3 bases are TGTGCCAGTAGTACCGGACAGTCGAACACTGAAGCTTTCTTT. The encoded protein is CASSTGQSNTEAFF.